A selection of T cell receptor beta chains follows, all from one sample in a study of regulatory T cells in long-lasting Graves disease. MiXCR, run by TCRdb on the multiplex PCR reads, gives a single entry per CDR3 protein. The data show about 560,000 distinct CDR3 sequences, 15% to 20% seen once. The data also belong to a second study, concerning T cells in Graves' hyperthyroidism and ophthalmopathy.

Sequenced material: peripheral blood mononuclear cells (PBMCs), taken at new diagnosis, from a patient treated with antithyroid drugs. Receptors originate from a man aged 18 to 35 with Graves disease. Both conserved end residues are part of each CDR3. A D gene is named only where the DNA matches it firmly. Not all rows give a size; the values are once, few, many and, for expanded clones, a class.

v_gene: TRBV20-1
abundance: many
d_gene: -
j_gene: TRBJ2-3
CDR3nt: TGCAGCGGGAGCCTCGAAAGCACAGATACGCAGTATTTT
CDR3aa: CSGSLESTDTQYF

v_gene: TRBV20-1
abundance: many
d_gene: TRBD1
j_gene: TRBJ1-5
CDR3nt: TGCAGTGCTAGTGGACAGGGCGGTCAGCCCCAGCATTTT
CDR3aa: CSASGQGGQPQHF

v_gene: TRBV28
abundance: many
d_gene: TRBD1
j_gene: TRBJ2-1
CDR3nt: TGTGCCAGCAGGGGCCAGGGGGCTTACAATGAGCAGTTCTTC
CDR3aa: CASRGQGAYNEQFF

v_gene: TRBV19
abundance: -
d_gene: -
j_gene: TRBJ2-6
CDR3nt: TGTGCCAGTAGTATAGGCGGGGCCGGTGGGGCCAACGTCCTGACTTTC
CDR3aa: CASSIGGAGGANVLTF

v_gene: TRBV9
abundance: few
d_gene: -
j_gene: TRBJ2-1
CDR3nt: TGTGCCAGCAGCGTAGGGGGGAGCGTGAGGAACAATGAGCAGTTCTTC
CDR3aa: CASSVGGSVRNNEQFF

v_gene: TRBV28
abundance: -
d_gene: -
j_gene: TRBJ2-1
CDR3nt: TGTGCCAGCACTTCCGCAACGCGGACTGAGTTCTTC
CDR3aa: CASTSATRTEFF

v_gene: TRBV5-1
abundance: once
d_gene: -
j_gene: TRBJ2-2
CDR3nt: TGCGCCAGCAGCACCACCGTAGAGGGGGTCGGGGAGCTGTTTTTT
CDR3aa: CASSTTVEGVGELFF

v_gene: TRBV29-1
abundance: -
d_gene: TRBD1
j_gene: TRBJ2-7
CDR3nt: TGCAGCGTGTGGACAGGTTCCTACGAGCAGTACTTC
CDR3aa: CSVWTGSYEQYF

v_gene: TRBV5-1
abundance: -
d_gene: -
j_gene: TRBJ2-5
CDR3nt: TGCGCCAGCTCCTTGACGCGAGAAGTGGGGACCCAGTACTTC
CDR3aa: CASSLTREVGTQYF

v_gene: TRBV11-1
abundance: many
d_gene: -
j_gene: TRBJ1-2
CDR3nt: TGTGCCAGCAGCCAAAGGACAGCGTACCGGGGCTACACCTTC
CDR3aa: CASSQRTAYRGYTF

v_gene: TRBV6-1
abundance: many
d_gene: -
j_gene: TRBJ2-2
CDR3nt: TGTGCCAGCAGCCCCGGAGGCGGAATCACCGGGGAGCTGTTTTTT
CDR3aa: CASSPGGGITGELFF

v_gene: TRBV9
abundance: few
d_gene: TRBD2
j_gene: TRBJ2-5
CDR3nt: TGTGCCAGCAGCGTAGCTACGGGGGTACTAGCGGGAGAGACCCAGTACTTC
CDR3aa: CASSVATGVLAGETQYF

v_gene: TRBV7-8
abundance: many
d_gene: -
j_gene: TRBJ2-7
CDR3nt: TGTGCCAGCAGCTTAGTAAGGGACTCTGCCTACGAGCAGTACTTC
CDR3aa: CASSLVRDSAYEQYF

v_gene: TRBV11-2
abundance: many
d_gene: -
j_gene: TRBJ1-2
CDR3nt: TGTGCCAGCAGCTTAATTAAGACACCCAACAAGGCCTATGGCTACACCTTC
CDR3aa: CASSLIKTPNKAYGYTF

v_gene: TRBV5-6
abundance: many
d_gene: -
j_gene: TRBJ2-1
CDR3nt: TGTGCCAGTAGGCCCTCCGGCTACAATGAGCAGTTCTTC
CDR3aa: CASRPSGYNEQFF

v_gene: TRBV6-1
abundance: -
d_gene: -
j_gene: TRBJ1-5
CDR3nt: TGTGCCAGCAGTAAGGAGCTTGGGTTCAATCAGCCCCAGCATTTT
CDR3aa: CASSKELGFNQPQHF

v_gene: TRBV4-1
abundance: -
d_gene: -
j_gene: TRBJ2-3
CDR3nt: TGCGCCAGCAGCCTATTGGGAGCTCGGGATACGCAGTATTTT
CDR3aa: CASSLLGARDTQYF

v_gene: TRBV6-1
abundance: many
d_gene: -
j_gene: TRBJ2-5
CDR3nt: TGTGCCAGCAGTGAAATCTGGCAGACCCAGTACTTC
CDR3aa: CASSEIWQTQYF

v_gene: TRBV20-1
abundance: few
d_gene: TRBD2
j_gene: TRBJ2-7
CDR3nt: TGCAGTGCTAGGCTCCTCTGGCGGGGGTCCTACGAGCAGTACTTC
CDR3aa: CSARLLWRGSYEQYF

v_gene: TRBV11-2
abundance: -
d_gene: TRBD2
j_gene: TRBJ2-7
CDR3nt: TGTGCCAGCAGAAGACTAGCGGGATCCTACGAGCAGTACTTC
CDR3aa: CASRRLAGSYEQYF

v_gene: TRBV6-1
abundance: many
d_gene: TRBD1
j_gene: TRBJ2-2
CDR3nt: TGTGCCAGCAGCCCGGGGACAGCGAACACCGGGGAGCTGTTTTTT
CDR3aa: CASSPGTANTGELFF

v_gene: TRBV30
abundance: -
d_gene: -
j_gene: TRBJ1-2
CDR3nt: TGTGCCTGGAGTAGGGGCTCCGGGACAAACGGCTACACCTTC
CDR3aa: CAWSRGSGTNGYTF

v_gene: TRBV7-3
abundance: -
d_gene: TRBD1
j_gene: TRBJ2-3
CDR3nt: TGTGCCAGCAGCCCGGGACAGGTGGGCACAGATACGCAGTATTTT
CDR3aa: CASSPGQVGTDTQYF

v_gene: TRBV5-1
abundance: -
d_gene: -
j_gene: TRBJ1-3
CDR3nt: TGCGCCAGCAGCTTGAGCCCCGGCCGAAACACCATATATTTT
CDR3aa: CASSLSPGRNTIYF

v_gene: TRBV20-1
abundance: -
d_gene: TRBD2
j_gene: TRBJ2-3
CDR3nt: TGCAGTGCTGGAGCGGGAGGGACAGATACGCAGTATTTT
CDR3aa: CSAGAGGTDTQYF

v_gene: TRBV15
abundance: many
d_gene: TRBD2
j_gene: TRBJ2-1
CDR3nt: TGTGCCACCAGCAGTAGCGGGAGGGCGGTCGATGAGCAGTTCTTC
CDR3aa: CATSSSGRAVDEQFF

v_gene: TRBV7-3
abundance: -
d_gene: -
j_gene: TRBJ2-2
CDR3nt: TGTGCCAGCAGCTTAACGAGGGCAGCGACAGGGAACACCGGGGAGCTGTTTTTT
CDR3aa: CASSLTRAATGNTGELFF

v_gene: TRBV30
abundance: -
d_gene: -
j_gene: TRBJ1-3
CDR3nt: TGTGCCTGGAGTGGCCCCGGTGGAAACACCATATATTTT
CDR3aa: CAWSGPGGNTIYF

v_gene: TRBV11-2
abundance: many
d_gene: -
j_gene: TRBJ2-4
CDR3nt: TGTGCCAGCAGCTTGGAGAGAGAACCGGGGTACATTCAGTACTTC
CDR3aa: CASSLEREPGYIQYF

v_gene: TRBV29-1
abundance: few
d_gene: -
j_gene: TRBJ1-2
CDR3nt: TGCAGCGTTTACGGAGACTATGGCTACACCTTC
CDR3aa: CSVYGDYGYTF

v_gene: TRBV11-1
abundance: -
d_gene: -
j_gene: TRBJ2-5
CDR3nt: TGTGCCAGCAGCTTCCAGGGAGGGGGAGAGACCCAGTACTTC
CDR3aa: CASSFQGGGETQYF

v_gene: TRBV20-1
abundance: many
d_gene: -
j_gene: TRBJ2-1
CDR3nt: TGCAGTGCTAGAGAGTTACTAGCTCCCCATGAGCAGTTCTTC
CDR3aa: CSARELLAPHEQFF

v_gene: TRBV12-3/TRBV12-4
abundance: many
d_gene: -
j_gene: TRBJ1-1
CDR3nt: TGTGCCAGCAGTCCCTTGAACGGGGGCACTGAAGCTTTCTTT
CDR3aa: CASSPLNGGTEAFF

v_gene: TRBV20-1
abundance: few
d_gene: -
j_gene: TRBJ2-7
CDR3nt: TGCAGTGCCAGGGGGCCAAGGCGGGGGAGGTCCTACGAGCAGTACTTC
CDR3aa: CSARGPRRGRSYEQYF

v_gene: TRBV4-1
abundance: many
d_gene: -
j_gene: TRBJ2-5
CDR3nt: TGTGCCAGCAGCCACGGGGAGACCCAGTACTTC
CDR3aa: CASSHGETQYF

v_gene: TRBV6-1
abundance: few
d_gene: -
j_gene: TRBJ2-5
CDR3nt: TGTGCCAGCAGCGCAGTACGATTGAGCGGGTCCATCGGAGAGACCCAGTACTTC
CDR3aa: CASSAVRLSGSIGETQYF

v_gene: TRBV6-1
abundance: -
d_gene: TRBD1
j_gene: TRBJ2-1
CDR3nt: TGTGCCAGCGACCGGGGGGACAGGGTATTCAATGAGCAGTTCTTC
CDR3aa: CASDRGDRVFNEQFF

v_gene: TRBV7-9
abundance: -
d_gene: -
j_gene: TRBJ1-1
CDR3nt: TGTGCCAGCAGCCCCCCCCCTGAAGCTTTCTTT
CDR3aa: CASSPPPEAFF

v_gene: TRBV6-2/TRBV6-3
abundance: many
d_gene: -
j_gene: TRBJ2-1
CDR3nt: TGTGCCAGCAGATCCACGGGACTCGCACCCTTGCCAGAGCAGTTCTTC
CDR3aa: CASRSTGLAPLPEQFF

v_gene: TRBV20-1
abundance: few
d_gene: -
j_gene: TRBJ1-4
CDR3nt: TGCAGTGCTCACAGACGGGGGGCGAGGGAAAAACTGTTTTTT
CDR3aa: CSAHRRGAREKLFF

v_gene: TRBV4-1
abundance: -
d_gene: TRBD2
j_gene: TRBJ2-7
CDR3nt: TGCGCCAGCAGCCCGCTTCCGGGACTAGCGGGAGCCTACGAGCAGTACTTC
CDR3aa: CASSPLPGLAGAYEQYF

v_gene: TRBV5-1
abundance: -
d_gene: -
j_gene: TRBJ2-5
CDR3nt: TGCGCCAGCAGCCGGGCTACAGGGAAAGAGACCCAGTACTTC
CDR3aa: CASSRATGKETQYF

v_gene: TRBV2
abundance: many
d_gene: TRBD1
j_gene: TRBJ2-2
CDR3nt: TGTGCCAGCAGTAGGGACAGGGTGTCCGGGGAGCTGTTTTTT
CDR3aa: CASSRDRVSGELFF

v_gene: TRBV15
abundance: -
d_gene: TRBD1
j_gene: TRBJ1-1
CDR3nt: TGTGCCACCAGCCTACAGGGGAATTTGAACACTGAAGCTTTCTTT
CDR3aa: CATSLQGNLNTEAFF

v_gene: TRBV6-1
abundance: few
d_gene: -
j_gene: TRBJ2-7
CDR3nt: TGTGCCAGCAGTACCAGGACAGCCGGGTCCTACGAGCAGTACTTC
CDR3aa: CASSTRTAGSYEQYF

v_gene: TRBV5-1
abundance: few
d_gene: -
j_gene: TRBJ2-5
CDR3nt: TGCGCCAGCAGCTTGCGAGGGACGGATCTCCAAGAGACCCAGTACTTC
CDR3aa: CASSLRGTDLQETQYF

v_gene: TRBV5-4
abundance: many
d_gene: TRBD1
j_gene: TRBJ2-2
CDR3nt: TGTGCCAGCAGCTCGGGACAGGGCTATGCCGGGGAGCTGTTTTTT
CDR3aa: CASSSGQGYAGELFF

v_gene: TRBV18
abundance: many
d_gene: TRBD2
j_gene: TRBJ2-2
CDR3nt: TGTGCCAGCTCACCTTCTCCGGGACTAGCGGGAGTACGGACCGGGGAGCTGTTTTTT
CDR3aa: CASSPSPGLAGVRTGELFF

v_gene: TRBV15
abundance: many
d_gene: -
j_gene: TRBJ2-7
CDR3nt: TGTGCCACCAGCAGCGAAGTGGGTGGCTACGAGCAGTACTTC
CDR3aa: CATSSEVGGYEQYF

v_gene: TRBV6-9
abundance: many
d_gene: -
j_gene: TRBJ2-7
CDR3nt: TGTGCCAGCAGTTACGGTTCCAGGGCGGTCCCCTACGAGCAGTACTTC
CDR3aa: CASSYGSRAVPYEQYF

v_gene: TRBV27
abundance: many
d_gene: -
j_gene: TRBJ2-7
CDR3nt: TGTGCCAGCAGTTCCCTGGACAAATACGAGCAGTACTTC
CDR3aa: CASSSLDKYEQYF

v_gene: TRBV28
abundance: many
d_gene: -
j_gene: TRBJ1-2
CDR3nt: TGTGCCAGCAGTTTCCCCGCAGGTCGGACTGATGGCTACACCTTC
CDR3aa: CASSFPAGRTDGYTF

v_gene: TRBV5-8
abundance: -
d_gene: TRBD1
j_gene: TRBJ2-1
CDR3nt: TGTGCCAGCAGCTTGGCCAGACAGGGGAAGTCGGATGAGCAGTTCTTC
CDR3aa: CASSLARQGKSDEQFF

v_gene: TRBV20-1
abundance: -
d_gene: -
j_gene: TRBJ1-1
CDR3nt: TGCAGTGCCGGACCCACTGAAGCTTTCTTT
CDR3aa: CSAGPTEAFF